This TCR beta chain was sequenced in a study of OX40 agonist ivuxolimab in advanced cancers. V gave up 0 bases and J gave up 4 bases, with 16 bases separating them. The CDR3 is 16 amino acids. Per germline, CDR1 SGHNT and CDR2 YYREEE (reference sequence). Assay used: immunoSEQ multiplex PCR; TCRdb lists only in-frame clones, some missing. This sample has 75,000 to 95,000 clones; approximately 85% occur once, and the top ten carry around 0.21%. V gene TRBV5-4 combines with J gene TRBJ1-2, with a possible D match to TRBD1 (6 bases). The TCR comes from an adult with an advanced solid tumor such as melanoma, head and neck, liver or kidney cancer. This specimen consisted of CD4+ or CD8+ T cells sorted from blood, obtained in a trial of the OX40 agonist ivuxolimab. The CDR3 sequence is CASSLGGQSGRYGYTF. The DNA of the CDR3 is TGTGCCAGCAGCTTGGGGGGGCAGTCGGGGCGCTATGGCTACACCTTC.